This entry features one TCR beta chain sequence. This clonotype was counted only a few times. The antigen it binds to is not known. Within one base of it there is no much larger clone, and no base qualities were kept. CDR1 and CDR2 were assigned from the germline V gene as SGDLS and YYNGEE. The CDR3 runs 15 amino acids, cysteine and phenylalanine included. Of all the DNA, just the CDR3 is kept, 45 bases in frame from base 1. V is reduced by 1 base and J by 2 bases, leaving a spacing of 10 bases between them. Library creation used RT-PCR. These reads were obtained on an Illumina HiSeq 2500. TCRdb reprocessed the public reads (quality trimming at Q25 with fastp, clone calling with MiXCR) and kept in-frame beta chains. Duplicate CDR3 protein sequences are folded into a single record with the most common DNA and genes. The sample table contains 550,000 to 650,000 distinct CDR3 sequences; only one count was recorded for about 11% of them. The ten largest clones represent about 10% of the sample.

The sample originates from a study of response to subunit inactivated influenza vaccine listed by TCRdb under 2018. A note on the overall study: Deep quantitative T cell receptor repertoire profiling was used in the study to track responses to a trivalent subunit inactivated influenza vaccine.

Overall study outcomes, separate from this receptor: The authors suggested that each seasonal influenza vaccination may recruit only a limited number of new T cells.

Sequenced here: PBMCs from blood, sampled on the day of vaccination. The V and J genes are TRBV9 and TRBJ2-1, with TRBD1 perhaps the D gene, on 5 matching bases. The receptor was isolated from a man over 45 who received an inactivated influenza vaccine. Donor details come from another sample of the same person, matched by shared clones. The bases are TGTGCCAGCAGCGTACGTGACAGCCCCTACAATGAGCAGTTCTTC. Its coded protein is CASSVRDSPYNEQFF.